This entry describes one T cell receptor beta chain. This entry comes from a study of shared clonotypes between healthy human individuals. In the study overall: The study used three CD4 naive, three CD4 memory, two CD8 naive and one CD8 memory plate per donor.

V shed 2 bases and J shed 7 bases, with 14 bases lying between them. The CDR3 runs to 15 residues. CDR1 SEHNR and CDR2 FQNEAQ come from the germline V gene (reference sequence). Study donors comprised healthy, HIV-negative adults devoid of recent acute infection or vaccination. Division of CD4+ cells produced a CD45RA+ naive subset and a CD45RA-negative memory subset. Repertoires were generated with immunoSEQ multiplex PCR, while TCRdb's copy carries only in-frame clones and drops some. The profile shows around 2.5 million clones, approximately 94% of them singletons. Input material: naive CD4+ T cells from PBMCs. The subset denotes: CD45RA+ positively selected. The clonotype originates from a man aged 18 to 30 in good health. Some clones in this sample may be carry-over from other donors' samples. This sequence joins TRBV7-9 and TRBJ1-4; D is possibly TRBD1 (5 bases). CDR3 bases: TGTGCCAGCAGCTTATCAAGTCCCAGGGTTGAAAAACTGTTTTTT. Translating gives CASSLSSPRVEKLFF.